The clone carrying this T cell receptor (beta chain) was observed many times. This CDR3 contains 13 residues. Looked up from germline, CDR1 is MNHEY and CDR2 is SMNVEV (reference sequence). V was shortened by 2 bases and J by 2 bases, with 6 bases between the two germline ends. The sample comes from a study of early T cells in non-severe SARS-CoV-2 infection. Via MiXCR, TCRdb re-called the 5' RACE reads, giving one row per CDR3 protein. The sample contains 95,000 to 120,000 distinct CDR3 sequences, 9.5% to 13% of which appear only once. The receptor's source is an adult who was a healthcare worker with PCR-confirmed SARS-CoV-2 infection or an uninfected control (not recorded which). Material: whole blood. The chain links TRBV27 to TRBJ1-2; weak D call: TRBD1 (5 bases). The CDR3 loop is CASSLHRNYGYTF. In DNA form, the CDR3 reads TGTGCCAGCAGTTTACACAGGAACTATGGCTACACCTTC.